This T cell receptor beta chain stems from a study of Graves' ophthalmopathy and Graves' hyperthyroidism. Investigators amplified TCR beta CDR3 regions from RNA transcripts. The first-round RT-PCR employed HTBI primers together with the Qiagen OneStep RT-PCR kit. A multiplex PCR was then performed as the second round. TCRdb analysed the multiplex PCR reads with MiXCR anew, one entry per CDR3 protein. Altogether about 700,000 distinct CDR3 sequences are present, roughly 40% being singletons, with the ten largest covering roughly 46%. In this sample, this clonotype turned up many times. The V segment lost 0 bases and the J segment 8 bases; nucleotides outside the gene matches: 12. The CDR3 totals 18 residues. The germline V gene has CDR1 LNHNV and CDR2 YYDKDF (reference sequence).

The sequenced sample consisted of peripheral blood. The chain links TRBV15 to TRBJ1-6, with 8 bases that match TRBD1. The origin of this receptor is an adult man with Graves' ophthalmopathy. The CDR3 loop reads CATSRDLGGQGVYSPLHF. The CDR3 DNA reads TGTGCCACCAGCAGAGATCTGGGAGGACAGGGTGTGTATTCACCCCTCCACTTT.